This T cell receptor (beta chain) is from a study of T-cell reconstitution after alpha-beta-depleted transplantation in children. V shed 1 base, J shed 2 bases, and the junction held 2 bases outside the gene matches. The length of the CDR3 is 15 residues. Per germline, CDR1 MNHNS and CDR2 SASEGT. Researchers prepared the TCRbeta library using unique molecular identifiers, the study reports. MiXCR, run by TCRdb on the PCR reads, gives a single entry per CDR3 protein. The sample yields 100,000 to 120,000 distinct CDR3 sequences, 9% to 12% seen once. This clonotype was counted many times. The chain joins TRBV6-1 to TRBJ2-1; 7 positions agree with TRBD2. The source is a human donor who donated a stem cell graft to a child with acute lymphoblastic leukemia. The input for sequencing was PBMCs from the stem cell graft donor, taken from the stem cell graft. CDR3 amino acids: CASSEGGRAYNEQFF. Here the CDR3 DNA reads TGTGCCAGCAGTGAAGGAGGGAGGGCCTACAATGAGCAGTTCTTC.